The sequence of this T cell receptor (beta chain) was determined in a study of cytotoxic CD8 clonotypes in ibrutinib-treated CLL. Study background: Responses comprised 24 partial and 2 complete; at median around 6 years, about 14 remained remitted and some 12 progressed.

With sequencing, the targeted depth ranged from 1 in 200,000 to 1 in 1 million T cells. This table comes from immunoSEQ multiplex PCR, and its TCRdb copy is limited to in-frame clones, with some not included. The sample yields around 76,000 clones, less than 85% seen once. The CDR3 covers 16 residues. V was clipped by 0 bases and J by 6 bases, with 18 bases between them. The germline gives CDR1 SGHDN, CDR2 FVKESK. The rearrangement uses TRBV14 and TRBJ2-7; D may match TRBD1 or TRBD2 (5 bases each). The input for sequencing was PBMCs, taken after 24 months of ibrutinib treatment. The TCR sequence derives from a human donor with chronic lymphocytic leukemia. CDR3 region: CASSQELNRGVVEQYF. As DNA, the CDR3 is TGTGCCAGCAGCCAAGAACTTAACAGAGGGGTTGTCGAGCAGTACTTC.